One sample yielded the 6 T cell receptor beta chains listed below, sequenced in a study of blood T cell repertoires in COVID-19. Generated by immunoSEQ multiplex PCR, the TCRdb table keeps only in-frame clones and is missing some. Seen here are tens of thousands of clones, 75% to 90% observed once, and the top ten hold less than 6%. What was sequenced was peripheral blood. The receptors were sampled from a woman in her 70s with acute or convalescent COVID-19.

The rearrangement joins TRBV3-1 (or the pseudogene TRBV3-2) to TRBJ1-2; D remains unclear. Germline CDR1 is LGHDT and CDR2 is YNNKEL (reference sequence). V was shortened by 1 base and J by 2 bases, with 8 bases between the two germline ends. This CDR3 has 14 residues. In DNA form, the CDR3 reads TGTGCCAGCAGCCAAGTCATCCAGAACTATGGCTACACCTTC. The encoded protein is CASSQVIQNYGYTF.

The chain carries TRBV18 and TRBJ1-1, with D unresolved. V lost 3 bases and J lost 0, with 11 bases in between. Germline V gene sequence: CDR1 KGHSH, CDR2 LQKENI. This CDR3 is 15 amino acids long. Here the CDR3 reads CASSPLGRMNTEAFF. CDR3 DNA: TGTGCCAGCTCACCCCTGGGCCGCATGAACACTGAAGCTTTCTTT.

V usage is TRBV6-2 or TRBV6-3 and J usage is TRBJ1-6; D is ambiguous. The CDR3 runs to 15 residues. Trimming took 2 bases from V and 0 from J, leaving 5 bases between them. Germline lookup yields CDR1 MNHEY and CDR2 SVGEGT. DNA for the CDR3: TGTGCCAGCAGTTACCGGAGCTCCTATAATTCACCCCTCCACTTT. Its translation: CASSYRSSYNSPLHF.

The chain carries TRBV18 and TRBJ2-5; possibly TRBD2 for D (5 bases). CDR1 and CDR2 from the germline V gene are KGHSH and LQKENI. V shed 6 bases and J shed 2 bases, with 10 bases lying between them. CDR3 size: 13 residues. The CDR3 region is CASSPTRQETQYF. The CDR3 nucleotides read TGTGCCAGCTCGCCAACTAGGCAAGAGACCCAGTACTTC.

The chain has TRBV4-2 and TRBJ2-7; the match to TRBD2 covers 7 bases. V dropped 0 bases and J dropped 0; count of bases not matched to a gene: 5. The germline V gene encodes CDR1 LGHNA and CDR2 YNFKEQ. The CDR3 consists of 16 residues. CDR3 in amino acids: CASSQEGGGSSYEQYF. The CDR3 DNA reads as TGTGCCAGCAGCCAAGAGGGAGGCGGGAGCTCCTACGAGCAGTACTTC.

V and J are TRBV7-3 and TRBJ2-1; 9 nucleotides agree with TRBD2. The V and J ends lost 5 bases and 9 bases, in that order; junction bases with no gene match: 8. The CDR3 spans 14 residues. Per germline, CDR1 SGHTA and CDR2 FQGTGA. The CDR3 loop reads CASSPGTSRPEQFF. CDR3 nucleotide sequence: TGTGCCAGCAGCCCCGGGACTAGCCGGCCTGAGCAGTTCTTC.